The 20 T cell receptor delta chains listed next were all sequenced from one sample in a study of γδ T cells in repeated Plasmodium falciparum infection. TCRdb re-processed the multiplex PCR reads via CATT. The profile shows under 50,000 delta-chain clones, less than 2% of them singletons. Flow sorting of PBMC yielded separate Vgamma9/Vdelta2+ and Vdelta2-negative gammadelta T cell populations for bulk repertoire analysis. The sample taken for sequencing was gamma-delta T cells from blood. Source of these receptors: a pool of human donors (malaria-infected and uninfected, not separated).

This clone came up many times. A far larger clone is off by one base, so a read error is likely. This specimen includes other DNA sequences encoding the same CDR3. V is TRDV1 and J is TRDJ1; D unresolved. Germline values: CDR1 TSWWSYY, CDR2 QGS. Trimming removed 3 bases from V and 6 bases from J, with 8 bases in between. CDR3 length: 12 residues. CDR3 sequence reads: CALGEPAHKLIF. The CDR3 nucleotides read TGTGCTCTTGGGGAGCCAGCGCATAAACTCATCTTT.

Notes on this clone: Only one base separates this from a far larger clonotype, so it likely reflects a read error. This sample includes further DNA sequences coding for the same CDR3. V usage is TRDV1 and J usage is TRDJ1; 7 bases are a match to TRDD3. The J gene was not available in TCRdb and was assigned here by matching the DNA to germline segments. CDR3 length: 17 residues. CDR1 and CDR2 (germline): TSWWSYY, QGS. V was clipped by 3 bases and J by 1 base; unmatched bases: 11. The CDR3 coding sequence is TGTGCTCTTGGGGAGAACTTAGGCCTGGGGGGCACCGATAAACTCATCTTT. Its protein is CALGENLGLGGTDKLIF.

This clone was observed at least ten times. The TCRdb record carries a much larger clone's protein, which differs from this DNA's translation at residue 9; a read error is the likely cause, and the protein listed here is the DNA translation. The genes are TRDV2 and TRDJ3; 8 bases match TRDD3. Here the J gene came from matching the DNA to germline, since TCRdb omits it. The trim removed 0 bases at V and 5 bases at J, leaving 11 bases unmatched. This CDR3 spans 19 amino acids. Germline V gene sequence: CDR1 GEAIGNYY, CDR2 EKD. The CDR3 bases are TGTGCCTGTGACACCCTACTGGGGGGTACGCTGGGGGACACCCGACAGATGTTTTTC. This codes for CACDTLLGGTLGDTRQMFF.

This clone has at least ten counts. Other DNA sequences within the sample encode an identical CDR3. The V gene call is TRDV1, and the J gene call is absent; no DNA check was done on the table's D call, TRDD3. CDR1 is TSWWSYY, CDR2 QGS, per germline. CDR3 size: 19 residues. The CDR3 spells CALGEFPRGLGTMGDKLIF. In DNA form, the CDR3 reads TGTGCTCTTGGGGAATTTCCGCGAGGGCTGGGGACTATGGGCGATAAACTCATCTTC.

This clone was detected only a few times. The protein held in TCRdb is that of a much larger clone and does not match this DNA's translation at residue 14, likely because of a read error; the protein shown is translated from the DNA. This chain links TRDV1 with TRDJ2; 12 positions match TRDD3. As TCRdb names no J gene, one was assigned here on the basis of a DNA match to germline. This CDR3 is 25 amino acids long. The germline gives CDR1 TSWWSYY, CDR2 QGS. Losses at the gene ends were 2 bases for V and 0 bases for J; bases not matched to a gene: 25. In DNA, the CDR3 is TGTGCTCTTGGGGAAGATCCTACGCTCGTACTGGGGGATACTTCACGTGGGGCTTTGACAGCACAACTCTTCTTT. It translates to CALGEDPTLVLGDTSRGALTAQLFF.

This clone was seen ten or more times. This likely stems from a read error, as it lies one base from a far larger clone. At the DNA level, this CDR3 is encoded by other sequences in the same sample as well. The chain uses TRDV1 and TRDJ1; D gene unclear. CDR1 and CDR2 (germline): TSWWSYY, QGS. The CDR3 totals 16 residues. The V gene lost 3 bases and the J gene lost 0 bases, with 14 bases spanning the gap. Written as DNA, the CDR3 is TGTGCTCTTGGGGAGATCCGTCAGGGGTACACCGATAAACTCATCTTT. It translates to CALGEIRQGYTDKLIF.

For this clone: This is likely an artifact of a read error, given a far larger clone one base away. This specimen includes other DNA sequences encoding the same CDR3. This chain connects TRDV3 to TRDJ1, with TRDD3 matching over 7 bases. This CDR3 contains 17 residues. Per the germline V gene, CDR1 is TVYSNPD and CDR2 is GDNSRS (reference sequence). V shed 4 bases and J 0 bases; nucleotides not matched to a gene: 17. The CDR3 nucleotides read TGTGCCTCCTATCGGCGCACTGTGGGGATAAACACCGATAAACTCATCTTT. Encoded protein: CASYRRTVGINTDKLIF.

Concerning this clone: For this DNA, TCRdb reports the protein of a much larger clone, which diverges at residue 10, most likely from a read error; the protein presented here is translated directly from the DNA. The CDR3 coding sequence is TGTGCCTGTGACACCGTTATCCAACTGGAGGTTCGGCACACCGATAAACTCATCTTT. This translates into CACDTVIQLEVRHTDKLIF. This chain uses TRDV2 with TRDJ1, with D perhaps TRDD3 (5 bases). TCRdb leaves out the J gene; it was filled in here by matching the DNA to germline. V lost 0 bases, J lost 0 bases, and 22 bases lay in between. Germline CDR1 and CDR2: GEAIGNYY and EKD. The CDR3 sequence is 19 residues long.

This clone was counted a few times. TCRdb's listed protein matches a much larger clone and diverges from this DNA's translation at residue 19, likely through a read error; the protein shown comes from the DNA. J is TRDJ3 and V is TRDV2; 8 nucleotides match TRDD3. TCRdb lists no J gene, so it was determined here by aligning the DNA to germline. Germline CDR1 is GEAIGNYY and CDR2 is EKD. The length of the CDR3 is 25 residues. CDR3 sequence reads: CACDTVALDRGYSTPSSWGTRQMFF. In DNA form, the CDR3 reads TGTGCCTGTGACACCGTCGCCCTCGATAGGGGATACTCAACCCCTAGCTCCTGGGGCACCCGACAGATGTTTTTC.

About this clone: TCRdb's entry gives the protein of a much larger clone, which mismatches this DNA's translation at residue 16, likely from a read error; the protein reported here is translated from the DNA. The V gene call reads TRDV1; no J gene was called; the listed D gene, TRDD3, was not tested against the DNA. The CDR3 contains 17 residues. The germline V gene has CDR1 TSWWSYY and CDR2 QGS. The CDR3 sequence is CALGEAHPPLNTDKLTF. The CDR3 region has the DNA TGTGCTCTTGGGGAAGCTCATCCCCCTCTTAATACCGATAAACTCACCTTT.

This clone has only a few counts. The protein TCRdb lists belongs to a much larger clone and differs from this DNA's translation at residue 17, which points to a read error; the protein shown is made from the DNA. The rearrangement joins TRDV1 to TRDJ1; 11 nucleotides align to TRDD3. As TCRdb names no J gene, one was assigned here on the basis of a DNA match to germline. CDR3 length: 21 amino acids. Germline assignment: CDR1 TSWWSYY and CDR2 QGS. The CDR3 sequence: CALERVWGIQARGAYTGKLIF. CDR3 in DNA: TGTGCTCTTGAACGAGTCTGGGGGATACAGGCCCGAGGGGCTTACACCGGTAAACTCATCTTT.

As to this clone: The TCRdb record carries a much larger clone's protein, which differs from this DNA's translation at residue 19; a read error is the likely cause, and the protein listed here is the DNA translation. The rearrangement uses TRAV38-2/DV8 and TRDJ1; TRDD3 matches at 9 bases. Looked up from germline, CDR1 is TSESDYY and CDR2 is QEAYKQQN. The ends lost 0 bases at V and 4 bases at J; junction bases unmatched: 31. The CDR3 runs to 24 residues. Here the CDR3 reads CAYRSAFPAVQPYWGKGNIDKLIF. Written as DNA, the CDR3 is TGTGCTTATAGGAGCGCGTTTCCTGCCGTCCAGCCGTACTGGGGGAAAGGGAACATCGATAAACTCATCTTT.

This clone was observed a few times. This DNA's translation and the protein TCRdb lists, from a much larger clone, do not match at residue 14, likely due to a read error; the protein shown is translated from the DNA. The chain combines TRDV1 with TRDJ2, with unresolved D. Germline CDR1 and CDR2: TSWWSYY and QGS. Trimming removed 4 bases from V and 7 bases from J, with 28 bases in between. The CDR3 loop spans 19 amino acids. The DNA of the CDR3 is TGTGCTCTTGGGGGGCTACGAGCCAGCACCCTAACCCTGATAGCACAACTCTTCTTT. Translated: CALGGLRASTLTLIAQLFF.

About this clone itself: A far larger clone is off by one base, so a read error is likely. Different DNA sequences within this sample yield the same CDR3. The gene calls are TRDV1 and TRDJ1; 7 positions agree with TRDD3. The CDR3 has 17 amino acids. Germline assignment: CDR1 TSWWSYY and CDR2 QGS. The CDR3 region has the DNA TGTGCTCTCGGGGAACCGCCCTACGGGGGGATCCCAGATAAACTCATCTTT. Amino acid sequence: CALGEPPYGGIPDKLIF.

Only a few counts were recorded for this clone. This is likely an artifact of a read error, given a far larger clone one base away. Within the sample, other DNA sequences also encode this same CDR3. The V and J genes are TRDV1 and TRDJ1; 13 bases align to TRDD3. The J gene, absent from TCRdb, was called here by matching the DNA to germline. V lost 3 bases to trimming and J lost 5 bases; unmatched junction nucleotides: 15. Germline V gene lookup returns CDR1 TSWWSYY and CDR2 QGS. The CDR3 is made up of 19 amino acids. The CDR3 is CALGELSPTTGGYEDKLIF. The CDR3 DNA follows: TGTGCTCTTGGGGAGCTTTCCCCTACTACTGGGGGATACGAGGATAAACTCATCTTT.

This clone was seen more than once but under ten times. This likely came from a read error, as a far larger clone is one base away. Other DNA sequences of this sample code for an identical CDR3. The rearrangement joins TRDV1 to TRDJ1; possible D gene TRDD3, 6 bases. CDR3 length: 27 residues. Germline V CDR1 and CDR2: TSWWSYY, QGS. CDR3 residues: CALGEQFKEVWRSGIERVRVYTDKLIF. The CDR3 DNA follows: TGTGCTCTGGGGGAACAATTTAAGGAAGTGTGGCGTAGTGGGATTGAGAGGGTTAGGGTGTACACCGACAAACTCATCTTT.

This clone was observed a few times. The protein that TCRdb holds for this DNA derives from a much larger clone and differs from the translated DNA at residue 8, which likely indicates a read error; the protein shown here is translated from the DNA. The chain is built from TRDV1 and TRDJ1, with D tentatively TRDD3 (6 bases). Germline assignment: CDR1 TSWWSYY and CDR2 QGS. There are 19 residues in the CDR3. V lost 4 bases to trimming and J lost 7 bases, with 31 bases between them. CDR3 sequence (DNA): TGTGCTCTTGGGGTCCCCACCACTACGGAAGGGATAGGGAGAACTAAACTCATCTTT. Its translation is CALGVPTTTEGIGRTKLIF.

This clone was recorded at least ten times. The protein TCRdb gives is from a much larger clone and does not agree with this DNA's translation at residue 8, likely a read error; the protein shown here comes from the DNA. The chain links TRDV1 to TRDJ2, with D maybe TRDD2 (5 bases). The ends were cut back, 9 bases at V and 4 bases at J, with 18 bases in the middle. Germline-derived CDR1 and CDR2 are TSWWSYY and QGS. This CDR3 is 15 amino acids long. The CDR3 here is CALTYEGVSTAQLFF. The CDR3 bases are TGTGCTCTGACCTACGAAGGGGTATCGACAGCACAACTCTTCTTT.

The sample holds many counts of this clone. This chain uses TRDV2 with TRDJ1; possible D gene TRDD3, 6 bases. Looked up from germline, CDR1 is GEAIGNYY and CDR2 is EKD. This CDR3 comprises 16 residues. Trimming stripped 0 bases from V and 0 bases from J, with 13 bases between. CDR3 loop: CACDTLGGTNTDKLIF. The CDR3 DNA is TGTGCCTGTGACACCCTTGGGGGGACGAACACCGATAAACTCATCTTT.

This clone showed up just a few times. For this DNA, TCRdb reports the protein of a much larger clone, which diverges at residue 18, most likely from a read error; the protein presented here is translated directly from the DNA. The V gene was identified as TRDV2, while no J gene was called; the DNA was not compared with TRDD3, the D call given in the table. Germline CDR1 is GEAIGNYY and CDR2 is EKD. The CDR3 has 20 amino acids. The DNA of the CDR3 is TGTGCCTGCCACAAGAGAGTTCGTGGGGACCGACCAGGGTACACCGATAAACCCATCTTT. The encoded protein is CACHKRVRGDRPGYTDKPIF.